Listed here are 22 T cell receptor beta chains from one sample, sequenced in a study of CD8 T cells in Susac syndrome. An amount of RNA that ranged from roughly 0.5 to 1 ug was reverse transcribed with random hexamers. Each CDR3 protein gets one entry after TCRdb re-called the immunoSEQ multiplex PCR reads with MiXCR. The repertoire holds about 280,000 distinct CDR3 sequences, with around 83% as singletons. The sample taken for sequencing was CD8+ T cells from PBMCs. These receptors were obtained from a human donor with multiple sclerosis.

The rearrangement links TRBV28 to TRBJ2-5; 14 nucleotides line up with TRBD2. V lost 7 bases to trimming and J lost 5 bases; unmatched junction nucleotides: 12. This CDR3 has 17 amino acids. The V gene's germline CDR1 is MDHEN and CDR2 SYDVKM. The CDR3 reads CASTGTSGSLGLETQYF. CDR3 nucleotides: TGTGCCAGCACGGGGACTAGCGGGAGTTTGGGTTTGGAGACCCAGTACTTC.

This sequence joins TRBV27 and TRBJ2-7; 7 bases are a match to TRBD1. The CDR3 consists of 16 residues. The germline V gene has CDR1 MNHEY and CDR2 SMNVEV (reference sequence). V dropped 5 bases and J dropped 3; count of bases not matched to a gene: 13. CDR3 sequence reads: CASSPSSGTEDYEQYF. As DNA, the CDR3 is TGTGCCAGCAGTCCATCGTCCGGGACAGAAGACTACGAGCAGTACTTC.

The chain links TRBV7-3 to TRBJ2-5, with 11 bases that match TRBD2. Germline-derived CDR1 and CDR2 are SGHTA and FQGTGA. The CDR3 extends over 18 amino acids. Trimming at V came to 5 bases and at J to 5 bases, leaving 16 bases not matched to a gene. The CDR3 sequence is CASSPTRVSGRAGETQYF. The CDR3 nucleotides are TGTGCCAGCAGCCCGACAAGGGTTAGCGGGAGGGCCGGGGAGACCCAGTACTTC.

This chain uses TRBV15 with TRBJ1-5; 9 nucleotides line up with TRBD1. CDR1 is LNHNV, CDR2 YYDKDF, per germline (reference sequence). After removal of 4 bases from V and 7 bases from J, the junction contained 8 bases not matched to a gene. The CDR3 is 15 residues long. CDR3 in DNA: TGTGCCACCAGCAATTTCGGACAGGGGAGACAGCCCCAGCATTTT. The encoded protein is CATSNFGQGRQPQHF.

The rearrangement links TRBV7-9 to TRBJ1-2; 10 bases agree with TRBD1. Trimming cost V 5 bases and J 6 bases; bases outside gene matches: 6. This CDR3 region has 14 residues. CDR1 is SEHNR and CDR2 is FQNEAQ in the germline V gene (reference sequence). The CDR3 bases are TGTGCCAGCAGCGGTAGCGGGACAGGGGATGGCTACACCTTC. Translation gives CASSGSGTGDGYTF.

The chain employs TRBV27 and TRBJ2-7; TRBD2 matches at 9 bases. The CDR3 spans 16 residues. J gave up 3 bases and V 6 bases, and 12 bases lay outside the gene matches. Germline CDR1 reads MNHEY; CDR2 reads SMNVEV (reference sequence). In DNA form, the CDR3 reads TGTGCCAGCAGCCCCTCTAGCGGGACGGTAAACTACGAGCAGTACTTC. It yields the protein CASSPSSGTVNYEQYF.

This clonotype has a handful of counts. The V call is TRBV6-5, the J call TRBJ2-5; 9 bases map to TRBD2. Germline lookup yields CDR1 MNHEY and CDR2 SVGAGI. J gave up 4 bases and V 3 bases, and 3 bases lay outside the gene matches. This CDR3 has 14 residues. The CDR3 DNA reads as TGTGCCAGCAGTTATCTAGCGGGGCGAGAGACCCAGTACTTC. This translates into CASSYLAGRETQYF.

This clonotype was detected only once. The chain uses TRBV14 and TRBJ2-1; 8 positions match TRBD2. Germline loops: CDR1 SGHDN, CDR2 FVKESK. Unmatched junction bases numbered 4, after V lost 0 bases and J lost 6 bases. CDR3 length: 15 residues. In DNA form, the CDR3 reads TGTGCCAGCAGCCAAGATCCCGCGGGAGGCAATGAGCAGTTCTTC. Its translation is CASSQDPAGGNEQFF.

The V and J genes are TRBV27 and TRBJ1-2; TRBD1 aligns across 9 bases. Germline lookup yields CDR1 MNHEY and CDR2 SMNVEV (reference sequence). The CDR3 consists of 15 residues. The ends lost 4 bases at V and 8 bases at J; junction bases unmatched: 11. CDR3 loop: CASSSGQGRLGGYTF. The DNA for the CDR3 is TGTGCCAGCAGTTCCGGACAGGGGAGATTGGGCGGCTACACCTTC.

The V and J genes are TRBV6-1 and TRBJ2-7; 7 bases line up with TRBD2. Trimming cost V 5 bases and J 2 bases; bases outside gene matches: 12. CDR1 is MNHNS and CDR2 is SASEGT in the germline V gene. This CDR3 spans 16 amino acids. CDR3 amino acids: CASSPSSGLRTYEQYF. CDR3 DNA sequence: TGTGCCAGCAGTCCCAGTAGCGGGTTACGTACCTACGAGCAGTACTTC.

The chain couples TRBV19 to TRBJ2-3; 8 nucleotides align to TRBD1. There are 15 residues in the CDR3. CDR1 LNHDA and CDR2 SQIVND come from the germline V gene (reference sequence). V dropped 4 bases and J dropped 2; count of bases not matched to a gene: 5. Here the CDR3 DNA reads TGTGCCAGTAGTACCCGACAGGGGATCACAGATACGCAGTATTTT. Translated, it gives CASSTRQGITDTQYF.

This CDR3 reads CASSPGAGGPPSTYEQYF. The CDR3 DNA reads TGTGCCAGCAGCCCCGGGGCGGGAGGGCCCCCAAGCACCTACGAGCAGTACTTC. The rearrangement links TRBV27 to TRBJ2-7; TRBD2 aligns across 9 bases. V shed 6 bases, J shed 2 bases, and the junction held 17 bases outside the gene matches. From germline, CDR1 is MNHEY and CDR2 SMNVEV (reference sequence). CDR3 length: 18 amino acids.

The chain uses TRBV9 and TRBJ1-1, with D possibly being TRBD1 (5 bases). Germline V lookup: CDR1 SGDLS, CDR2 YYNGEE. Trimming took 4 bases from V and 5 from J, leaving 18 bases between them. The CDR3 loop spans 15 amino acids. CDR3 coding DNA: TGTGCCAGCAGCCCAAGTCTAATCTGGGGGACTGAAGCTTTCTTT. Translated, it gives CASSPSLIWGTEAFF.

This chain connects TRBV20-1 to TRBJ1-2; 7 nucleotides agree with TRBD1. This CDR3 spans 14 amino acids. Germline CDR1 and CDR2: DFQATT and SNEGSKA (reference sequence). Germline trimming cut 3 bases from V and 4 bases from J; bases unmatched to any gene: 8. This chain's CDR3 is CSARTDRDPYGYTF. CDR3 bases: TGCAGTGCTAGGACCGACAGGGATCCCTATGGCTACACCTTC.

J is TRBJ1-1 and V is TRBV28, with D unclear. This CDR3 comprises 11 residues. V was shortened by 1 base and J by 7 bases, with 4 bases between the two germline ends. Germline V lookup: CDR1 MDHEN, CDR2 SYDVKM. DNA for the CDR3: TGTGCCAGCAGTTTATCCTATGAAGCTTTCTTT. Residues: CASSLSYEAFF.

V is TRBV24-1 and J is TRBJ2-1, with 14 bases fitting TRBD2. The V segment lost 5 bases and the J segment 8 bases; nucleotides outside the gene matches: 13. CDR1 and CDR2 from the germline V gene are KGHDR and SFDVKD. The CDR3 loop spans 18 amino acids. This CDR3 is CATSGATSGRALYDEQFF. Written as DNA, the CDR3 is TGTGCCACCAGTGGGGCGACTAGCGGGAGGGCCTTGTATGATGAGCAGTTCTTC.

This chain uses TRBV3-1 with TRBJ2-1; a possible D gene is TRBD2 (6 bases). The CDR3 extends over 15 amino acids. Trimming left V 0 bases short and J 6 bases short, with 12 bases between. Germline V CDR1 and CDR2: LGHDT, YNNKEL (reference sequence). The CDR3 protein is CASSQDQRASNEQFF. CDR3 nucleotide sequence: TGTGCCAGCAGCCAAGATCAGCGGGCTTCCAATGAGCAGTTCTTC.

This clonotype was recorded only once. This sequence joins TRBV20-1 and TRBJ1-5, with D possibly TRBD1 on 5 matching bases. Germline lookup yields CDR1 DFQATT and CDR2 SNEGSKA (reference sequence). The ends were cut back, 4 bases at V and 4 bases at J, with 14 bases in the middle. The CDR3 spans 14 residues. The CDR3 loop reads CSAIPRQTNQPQHF. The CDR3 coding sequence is TGCAGTGCTATCCCCCGACAGACTAATCAGCCCCAGCATTTT.

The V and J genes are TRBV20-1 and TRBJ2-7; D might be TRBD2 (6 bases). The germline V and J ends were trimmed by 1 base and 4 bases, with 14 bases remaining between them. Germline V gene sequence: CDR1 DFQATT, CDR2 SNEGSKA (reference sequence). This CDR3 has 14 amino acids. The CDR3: CSARVDGGGYEQYF. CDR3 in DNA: TGCAGTGCTAGAGTAGACGGTGGGGGGTACGAGCAGTACTTC.

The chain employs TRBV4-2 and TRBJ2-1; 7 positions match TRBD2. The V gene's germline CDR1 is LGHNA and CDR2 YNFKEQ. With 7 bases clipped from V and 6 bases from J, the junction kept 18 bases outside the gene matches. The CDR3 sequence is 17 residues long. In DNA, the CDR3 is TGTGCCAGCACCCAGGGCAGAGCGGGATTCTTCGTCAATGAGCAGTTCTTC. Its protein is CASTQGRAGFFVNEQFF.

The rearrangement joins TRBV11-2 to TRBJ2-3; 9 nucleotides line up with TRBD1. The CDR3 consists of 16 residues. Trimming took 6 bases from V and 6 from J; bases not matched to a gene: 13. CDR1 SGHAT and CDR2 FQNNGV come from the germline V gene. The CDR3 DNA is TGTGCCAGCAGTTTCGGCGGGACAGGGAGGGGGGATACGCAGTATTTT. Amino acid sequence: CASSFGGTGRGDTQYF.

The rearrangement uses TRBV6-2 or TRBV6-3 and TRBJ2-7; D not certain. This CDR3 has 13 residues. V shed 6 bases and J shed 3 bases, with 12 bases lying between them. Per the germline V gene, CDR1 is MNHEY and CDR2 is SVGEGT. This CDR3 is CASSPRVIYEQYF. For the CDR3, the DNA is TGTGCCAGCAGCCCCCGAGTTATCTACGAGCAGTACTTC.